This note documents a single TCR beta chain sequence. Its antigen remains unidentified. This entry is derived from a study of cytomegalovirus exposure and HLA in healthy donors. Study observations and caveats: Near-uniform donor sequencing depth was presumed by presence/absence analyses.

The V gene lost 1 base and the J gene lost 5 bases, with 8 bases spanning the gap. The CDR3 loop spans 14 amino acids. Germline-derived CDR1 and CDR2 are MGHRA and YSYEKL. The PCR contained 60 Vbeta and 13 Jbeta primers. The method was immunoSEQ multiplex PCR; TCRdb's version includes in-frame clones alone and lacks a portion of them. In the table there are tens of thousands of clones, 60% to 80% of which are singletons. The origin of this receptor is a woman aged 45-60 years in good health and CMV-seropositive. The chain carries TRBV4-1 and TRBJ1-4; D perhaps matches TRBD1 (5 bases). The sample comprised PBMCs. In DNA, the CDR3 is TGCGCCAGCAGCCAAGGACAGACAAATGAAAAACTGTTTTTT. Translating gives CASSQGQTNEKLFF.